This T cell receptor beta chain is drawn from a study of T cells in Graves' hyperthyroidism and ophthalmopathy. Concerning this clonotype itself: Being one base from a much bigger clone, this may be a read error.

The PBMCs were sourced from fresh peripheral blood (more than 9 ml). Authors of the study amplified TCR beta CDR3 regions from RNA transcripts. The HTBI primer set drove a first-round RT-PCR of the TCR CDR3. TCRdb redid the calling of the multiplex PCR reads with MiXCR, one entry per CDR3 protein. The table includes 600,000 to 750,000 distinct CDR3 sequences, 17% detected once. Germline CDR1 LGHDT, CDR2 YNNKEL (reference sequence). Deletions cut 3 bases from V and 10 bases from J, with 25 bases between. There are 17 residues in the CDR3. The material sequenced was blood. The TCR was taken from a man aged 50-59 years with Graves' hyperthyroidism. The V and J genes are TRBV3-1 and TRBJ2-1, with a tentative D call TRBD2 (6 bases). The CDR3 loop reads CASSQELATVAGSEQFF. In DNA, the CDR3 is TGTGCCAGCAGCCAGGAGCTTGCGACAGTGGCGGGATCGGAGCAGTTCTTC.